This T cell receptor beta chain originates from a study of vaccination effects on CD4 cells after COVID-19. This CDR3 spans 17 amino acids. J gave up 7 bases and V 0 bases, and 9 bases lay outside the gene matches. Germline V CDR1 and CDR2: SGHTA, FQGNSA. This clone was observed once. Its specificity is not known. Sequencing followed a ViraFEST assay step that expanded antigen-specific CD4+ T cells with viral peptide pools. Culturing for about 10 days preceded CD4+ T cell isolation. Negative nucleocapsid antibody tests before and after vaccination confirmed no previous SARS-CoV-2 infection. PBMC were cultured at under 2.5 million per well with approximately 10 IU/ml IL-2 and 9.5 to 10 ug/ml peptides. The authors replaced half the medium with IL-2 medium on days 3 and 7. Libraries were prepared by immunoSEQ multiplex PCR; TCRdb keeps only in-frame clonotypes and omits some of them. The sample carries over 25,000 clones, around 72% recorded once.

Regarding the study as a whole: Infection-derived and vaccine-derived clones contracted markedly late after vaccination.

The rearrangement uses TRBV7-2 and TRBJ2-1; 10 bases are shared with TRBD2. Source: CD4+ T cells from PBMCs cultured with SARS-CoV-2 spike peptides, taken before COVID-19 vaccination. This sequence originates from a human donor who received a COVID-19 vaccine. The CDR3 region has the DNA TGTGCCAGCAGCTTAGCTTCCCGGACTAGCGGATTAAATGAGCAGTTCTTC. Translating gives CASSLASRTSGLNEQFF.